The next 17 T cell receptor beta chains were all read from a single sample in a study of blood T cell repertoires in COVID-19. Only in-frame clones appear in the TCRdb table, and some are missing; sequencing was by immunoSEQ multiplex PCR. The table has around 340,000 clones, more than 70% seen once; the top ten hold 2.5% to 3.5%. Sequencing was done on a sample of peripheral blood. Source of these receptors: a young man with active or convalescent COVID-19.

The chain joins TRBV9 to TRBJ2-2; no clear D gene. The V gene's germline CDR1 is SGDLS and CDR2 YYNGEE. This CDR3 is built from 15 residues. The V end was cut by 0 bases, the J end by 7 bases, with 13 bases between. CDR3 DNA: TGTGCCAGCAGCGTAGCCCCTAGTTTTGGCGGGGAGCTGTTTTTT. This sequence encodes CASSVAPSFGGELFF.

The CDR3 coding sequence is TGTGCCAGTATTGGGTGGGGGGACCGTGGGCCCCAGCATTTT. It specifies CASIGWGDRGPQHF. The chain couples TRBV19 to TRBJ1-5; D possibly corresponds to TRBD1 (5 bases). Trimming took off 7 bases at V and 9 bases at J, with 19 bases between the two ends. CDR3 size: 14 residues. Germline CDR1 and CDR2: LNHDA and SQIVND (reference sequence).

The chain uses TRBV7-3 and TRBJ2-4; D may be TRBD1 (5 bases). Trimming pared 2 bases from V and 5 bases from J, leaving 13 bases between. This CDR3 is 15 amino acids long. CDR1 and CDR2 from the germline V gene are SGHTA and FQGTGA. Written as DNA, the CDR3 is TGTGCCAGCAGCTTAGGTCCAGGGCTGGAAAACATTCAGTACTTC. Its translation is CASSLGPGLENIQYF.

The V gene is TRBV4-3, the J gene TRBJ2-7, with TRBD2 matching 7 bases. The trim removed 3 bases at V and 3 bases at J, leaving 8 bases unmatched. The CDR3 sequence is 15 residues long. Per the germline V gene, CDR1 is LGHNA and CDR2 is YSLEER. This CDR3 reads CASSQSSGLNYEQYF. The DNA for the CDR3 is TGCGCCAGCAGCCAGAGCTCGGGACTAAACTACGAGCAGTACTTC.

The CDR3 here is CASSFLAVTDTQYF. The CDR3 nucleotides are TGTGCCAGCAGCTTTCTAGCGGTCACAGATACGCAGTATTTT. The chain links TRBV11-2 to TRBJ2-3; 7 bases align to TRBD2. The CDR3 extends over 14 amino acids. V lost 3 bases to trimming and J lost 2 bases; unmatched junction nucleotides: 2. Looked up from germline, CDR1 is SGHAT and CDR2 is FQNNGV.

The chain employs TRBV9 and TRBJ2-1, with a possible D match to TRBD2 (6 bases). The CDR3 runs 15 residues. V lost 0 bases and J 4 bases, leaving 11 bases between the germline ends. Germline assignment: CDR1 SGDLS and CDR2 YYNGEE. Written as DNA, the CDR3 is TGTGCCAGCAGCGTAGGCTACCGGGAGTACAATGAGCAGTTCTTC. Protein: CASSVGYREYNEQFF.

This sequence joins TRBV10-3 and TRBJ2-7; tentative D call: TRBD2 (5 bases). The ends were cut back, 2 bases at V and 1 base at J, with 12 bases in the middle. CDR1 and CDR2 from the germline V gene are ENHRY and SYGVKD. This CDR3 is 15 amino acids long. The CDR3 loop reads CAISEPLSASYEQYF. CDR3 DNA: TGTGCCATCAGTGAGCCCCTTAGCGCATCCTACGAGCAGTACTTC.

In its sample, this clone was seen a few times. V usage is TRBV30 and J usage is TRBJ1-5; D unclear. The V end was cut by 5 bases, the J end by 0 bases, with 11 bases between. CDR3 length: 14 residues. CDR1 GTSNPN and CDR2 SVGIG come from the germline V gene (reference sequence). Here the CDR3 DNA reads TGTGCCTGGGCTTTATCCGGTAGCAATCAGCCCCAGCATTTT. Translated, it gives CAWALSGSNQPQHF.

A word on this clone: A junction boundary mismatches the germline segment, possibly from a read error. The V call is TRBV29-1, the J call TRBJ2-7; the D is unclear. CDR3 length: 14 residues. Per germline, CDR1 SQVTM and CDR2 ANQGSEA. CDR3 nucleotides: TGCAGCGTTAAAGAACCAACGAGCTCCTACGAGCAGTACTTC. As protein: CSVKEPTSSYEQYF.

The chain is built from TRBV2 and TRBJ1-2, with D possibly matching TRBD1 (5 bases). Germline CDR1 reads SNHLY; CDR2 reads FYNNEI. The CDR3 spans 14 residues. V was cut by 3 bases and J by 5 bases, with 13 bases left in between. CDR3 sequence reads: CASSDGALLYGYTF. CDR3 nucleotides: TGTGCCAGCAGTGATGGGGCCTTACTTTATGGCTACACCTTC.

This clone was counted only a few times. The gene calls are TRBV7-6 and TRBJ2-2, with TRBD2 as a possible D gene (6 bases). The CDR3 contains 17 residues. Germline V lookup: CDR1 SGHVS, CDR2 FNYEAQ. The germline V and J ends were trimmed by 5 bases and 3 bases, with 19 bases remaining between them. CDR3 sequence: CASSPMAGFGDTGELFF. CDR3 DNA sequence: TGTGCCAGCAGCCCAATGGCGGGGTTCGGTGACACCGGGGAGCTGTTTTTT.

The chain employs TRBV19 and TRBJ1-2; TRBD1 matches at 9 bases. There are 13 residues in the CDR3. The germline gives CDR1 LNHDA, CDR2 SQIVND (reference sequence). Trimming at V came to 4 bases and at J to 5 bases, leaving 2 bases not matched to a gene. CDR3 amino acids: CASSTGTGYGYTF. Written as DNA, the CDR3 is TGTGCCAGTAGTACCGGGACAGGGTATGGCTACACCTTC.

The chain carries TRBV28 and TRBJ2-1; maybe TRBD2 (5 bases). The CDR3 runs 12 residues. Germline loops: CDR1 MDHEN, CDR2 SYDVKM. The V gene lost 3 bases and the J gene lost 6 bases, with 6 bases spanning the gap. CDR3: CASSLAGNEQFF. The CDR3 DNA follows: TGTGCCAGCAGTTTGGCGGGCAATGAGCAGTTCTTC. The full variable domain, completed using reference TRBV28 and TRBJ2-1, is DVKVTQSSRYLVKRTGEKVFLECVQDMDHENMFWYRQDPGLGLRLIYFSYDVKMKEKGDIPEGYSVSREKKERFSLILESASTNQTSMYLCASSLAGNEQFFGPGTRLTVL.

This chain connects TRBV12-3 or TRBV12-4 to TRBJ2-5; 8 bases map to TRBD1. V was clipped by 6 bases and J by 4 bases; unmatched bases: 4. The CDR3 extends over 13 amino acids. The CDR3 spells CASSRDRGETQYF. The DNA of the CDR3 is TGTGCCAGCAGCCGTGACAGGGGAGAGACCCAGTACTTC.

V and J are TRBV6-5 and TRBJ1-5; D may be TRBD1 (6 bases). The V gene lost 2 bases and the J gene lost 1 base, with 9 bases spanning the gap. Germline values: CDR1 MNHEY, CDR2 SVGAGI. The CDR3 runs to 15 residues. The CDR3 sequence is CASSYGGGSNQPQHF. DNA for the CDR3: TGTGCCAGCAGTTACGGGGGCGGAAGCAATCAGCCCCAGCATTTT.

V usage is TRBV7-3 and J usage is TRBJ2-5, with a tentative D call TRBD1 (6 bases). With 7 bases removed from V and 3 bases from J, the gap between germline ends came to 12 bases. Germline CDR1 and CDR2: SGHTA and FQGTGA. This CDR3 has 13 amino acids. The CDR3 sequence: CASNNPGEETQYF. The CDR3 region has the DNA TGTGCCAGCAACAACCCAGGGGAAGAGACCCAGTACTTC.

The chain is built from TRBV7-5 and TRBJ1-2; TRBD1, the table's D call, was not compared with the DNA. TRBV7-5 is flagged as a pseudogene. This CDR3 region has 13 residues. CDR3 residues: CARSSNWTVGYTF. CDR3 bases: TGTGCCAGAAGCTCAAACTGGACAGTTGGCTACACCTTC.